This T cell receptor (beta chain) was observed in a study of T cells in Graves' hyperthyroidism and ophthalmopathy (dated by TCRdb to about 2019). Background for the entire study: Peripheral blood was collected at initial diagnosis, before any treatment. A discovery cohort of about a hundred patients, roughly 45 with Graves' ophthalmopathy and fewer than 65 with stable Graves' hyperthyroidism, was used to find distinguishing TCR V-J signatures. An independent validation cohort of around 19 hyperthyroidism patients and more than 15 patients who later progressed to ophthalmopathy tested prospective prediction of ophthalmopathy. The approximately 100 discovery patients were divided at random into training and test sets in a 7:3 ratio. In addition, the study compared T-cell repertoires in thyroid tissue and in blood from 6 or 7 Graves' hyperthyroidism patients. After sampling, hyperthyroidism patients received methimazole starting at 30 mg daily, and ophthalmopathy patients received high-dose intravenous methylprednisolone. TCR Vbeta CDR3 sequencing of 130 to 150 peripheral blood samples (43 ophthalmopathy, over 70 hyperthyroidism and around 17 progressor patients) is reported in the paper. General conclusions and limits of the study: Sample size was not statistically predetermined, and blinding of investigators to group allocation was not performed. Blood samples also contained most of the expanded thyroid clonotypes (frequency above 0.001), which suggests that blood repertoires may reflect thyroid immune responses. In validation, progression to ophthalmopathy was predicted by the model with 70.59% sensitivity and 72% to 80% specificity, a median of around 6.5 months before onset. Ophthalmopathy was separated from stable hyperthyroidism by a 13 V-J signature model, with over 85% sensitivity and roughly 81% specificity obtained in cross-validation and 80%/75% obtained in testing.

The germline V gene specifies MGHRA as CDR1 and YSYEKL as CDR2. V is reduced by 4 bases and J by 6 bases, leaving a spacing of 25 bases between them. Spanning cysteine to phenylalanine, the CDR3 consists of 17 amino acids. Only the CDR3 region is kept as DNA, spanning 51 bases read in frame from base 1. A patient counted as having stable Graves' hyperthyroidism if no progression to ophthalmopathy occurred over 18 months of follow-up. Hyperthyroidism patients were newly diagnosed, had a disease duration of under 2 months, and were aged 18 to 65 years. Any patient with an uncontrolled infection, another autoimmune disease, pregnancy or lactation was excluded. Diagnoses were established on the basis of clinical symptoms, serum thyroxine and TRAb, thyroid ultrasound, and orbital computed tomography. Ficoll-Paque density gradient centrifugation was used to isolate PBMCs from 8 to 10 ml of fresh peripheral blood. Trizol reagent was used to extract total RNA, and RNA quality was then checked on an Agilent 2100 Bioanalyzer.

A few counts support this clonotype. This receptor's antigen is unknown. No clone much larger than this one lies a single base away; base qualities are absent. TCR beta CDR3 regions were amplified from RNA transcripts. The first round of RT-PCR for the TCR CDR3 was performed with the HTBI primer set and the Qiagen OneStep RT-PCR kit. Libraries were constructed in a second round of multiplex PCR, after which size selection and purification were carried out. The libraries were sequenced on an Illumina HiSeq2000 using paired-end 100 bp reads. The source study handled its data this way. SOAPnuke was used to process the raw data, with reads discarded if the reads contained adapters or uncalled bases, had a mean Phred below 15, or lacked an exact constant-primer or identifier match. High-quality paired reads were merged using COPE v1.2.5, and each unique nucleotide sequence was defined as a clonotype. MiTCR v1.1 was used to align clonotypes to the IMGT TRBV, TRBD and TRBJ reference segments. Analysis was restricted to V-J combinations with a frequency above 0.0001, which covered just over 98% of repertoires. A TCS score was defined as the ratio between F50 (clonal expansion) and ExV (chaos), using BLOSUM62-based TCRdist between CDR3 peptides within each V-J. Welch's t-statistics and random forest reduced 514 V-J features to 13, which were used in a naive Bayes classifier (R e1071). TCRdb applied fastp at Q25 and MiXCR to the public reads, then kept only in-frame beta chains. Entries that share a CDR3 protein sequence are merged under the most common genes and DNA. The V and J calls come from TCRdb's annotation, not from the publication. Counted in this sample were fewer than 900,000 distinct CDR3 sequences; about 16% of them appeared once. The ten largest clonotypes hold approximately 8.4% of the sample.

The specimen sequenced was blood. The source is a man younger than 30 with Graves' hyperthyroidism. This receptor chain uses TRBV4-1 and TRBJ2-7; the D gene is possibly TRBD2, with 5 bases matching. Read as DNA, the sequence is TGCGCCAGCAGCCTCCGGTTGGGAGCTAGTAGGCCGTCCGAGCAGTACTTC. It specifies CASSLRLGASRPSEQYF.